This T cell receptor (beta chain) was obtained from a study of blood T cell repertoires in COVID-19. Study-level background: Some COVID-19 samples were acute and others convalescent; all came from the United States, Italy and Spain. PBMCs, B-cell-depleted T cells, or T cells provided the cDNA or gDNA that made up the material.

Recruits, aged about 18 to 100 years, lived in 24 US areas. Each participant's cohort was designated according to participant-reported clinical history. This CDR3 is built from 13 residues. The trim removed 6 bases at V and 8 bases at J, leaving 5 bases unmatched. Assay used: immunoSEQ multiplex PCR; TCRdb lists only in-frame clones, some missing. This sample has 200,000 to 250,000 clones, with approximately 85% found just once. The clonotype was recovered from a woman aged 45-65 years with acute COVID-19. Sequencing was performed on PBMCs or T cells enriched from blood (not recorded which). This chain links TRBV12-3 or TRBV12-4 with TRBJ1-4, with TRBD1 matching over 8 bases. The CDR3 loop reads CASREQGGEKLFF. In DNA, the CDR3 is TGTGCCAGCAGGGAACAGGGGGGCGAAAAACTGTTTTTT.